Listed here are 25 T cell receptor beta chains from one sample, sequenced in a study of T cell clonality in common variable immunodeficiency. Only in-frame clones appear in the TCRdb table, and some are missing; sequencing was by immunoSEQ multiplex PCR. The sample contains roughly 28,000 clones, none of them singletons. Sequenced: peripheral blood mononuclear cells. Source of these receptors: a person aged 18-69 years in good health.

Of note for this clone: The read comes to an end 3 residues before the CDR3 does, leaving the germline J gene to fill in the end. The chain recombines TRBV19 with TRBJ1-5, with D possibly TRBD1 on 6 matching bases. The CDR3 has 15 residues. Per the germline V gene, CDR1 is LNHDA and CDR2 is SQIVND (reference sequence). The V and J ends lost 9 bases and 0 bases respectively, with 15 bases between them. CDR3 amino acids: CASGGQIHSNQPQHF. CDR3 DNA, as far as it was read: TGTGCCAGCGGTGGACAGATTCATAGCAATCAGCCC.

This clone appeared a few times. The read falls 3 residues short of the CDR3 end, and the missing part is taken from the germline J gene. The chain combines TRBV2 with TRBJ2-5; TRBD2 agrees at 8 bases. Germline-derived CDR1 and CDR2 are SNHLY and FYNNEI. Trimming removed 6 bases from V and 1 base from J; junction bases left unmatched: 7. This CDR3 is 15 amino acids long. The covered CDR3 bases are TGTGCCAGCAGCCTGCAACGGGGGGGCCAAGAGACC. This gives the protein CASSLQRGGQET. The entire CDR3 sequence reads CASSLQRGGQETQYF.

This clone was counted at least ten times. The read finishes 3 residues shy of the CDR3 end, and the germline J gene is used to complete it. This chain uses TRBV24-1 with TRBJ2-7, with D uncertain. The CDR3 length is 14 residues. V was pared by 8 bases and J by 2 bases, with 15 bases between. Germline V lookup: CDR1 KGHDR, CDR2 SFDVKD. The CDR3 bases that were read are TGTGCCACCACGGCGAACTATCCCCCCTACGAG. Protein product: CATTANYPPYE. From start to end, the CDR3 is CATTANYPPYEQYF.

This clone was counted many times. Read coverage stops 3 residues before the CDR3 terminus; the germline J gene supplies the remainder. The chain recombines TRBV19 with TRBJ2-1; the D gene is possibly TRBD2 (6 bases). The V gene's germline CDR1 is LNHDA and CDR2 SQIVND (reference sequence). The CDR3 runs 14 residues. The ends were cut back, 7 bases at V and 2 bases at J, with 12 bases in the middle. Partial CDR3 DNA: TGTGCCAGTAACTCCTGGGGGGCCTACAATGAG. Its translation is CASNSWGAYNE. The entire CDR3 is CASNSWGAYNEQFF.

At least ten counts were recorded for this clone. The missing CDR3 end, 3 residues past where the read stops, is filled in from the germline J gene. The chain links TRBV5-8 to TRBJ2-4; D possibly corresponds to TRBD1 (6 bases). V shed 4 bases and J shed 2 bases, with 13 bases lying between them. Germline CDR1 reads SGHTS; CDR2 reads YDEGEE. The CDR3 sequence is 15 residues long. CDR3 DNA, as far as it was read: TGTGCCAGCAGCCCACTACAGGGTCCCAAAAACATT. Translating gives CASSPLQGPKNI. The whole CDR3 sequence reads CASSPLQGPKNIQYF.

This clone was picked up many times. Coverage ceases 3 residues before the CDR3 finishes, and the germline J gene fills in the end. The genes are TRBV20-1 and TRBJ2-3, with 8 positions matching TRBD2. The CDR3 extends over 16 amino acids. Per germline, CDR1 DFQATT and CDR2 SNEGSKA (reference sequence). After removal of 5 bases from V and 2 bases from J, the junction contained 12 bases not matched to a gene. The CDR3 bases that were read are TGCAGTGCTCGAAAGTATAGCGGGGAGATCACAGATACG. It yields the protein CSARKYSGEITDT. The full CDR3 is CSARKYSGEITDTQYF.

This clone was seen at least ten times. The read gets to within 3 residues of the CDR3 end, and the germline J gene fills in the rest. V is TRBV7-6 and J is TRBJ2-1, with D tentatively TRBD1 (6 bases). Trimming removed 1 base at V and 8 bases at J, with 18 bases between. From germline, CDR1 is SGHVS and CDR2 FNYEAQ. CDR3 length: 16 amino acids. CDR3 bases read: TGTGCCAGCAGCTTAGTTGGGGGCGGCAGGGTGGATGAG. Its translation is CASSLVGGGRVDE. Given in full, the CDR3 is CASSLVGGGRVDEQFF.

In the case of this clone: Germline and junction disagree at one end, which may indicate a read error. From the germline J gene comes the end of the CDR3, since the read stops 3 residues before it. J is TRBJ2-2 and V is TRBV7-7, with 7 bases fitting TRBD1. CDR3 length: 17 residues. Germline V gene data show CDR1 as SSHAT and CDR2 as FNYEAQ (reference sequence). The CDR3 region is CASSPSSTGTFTGELFF. Partial CDR3 DNA: TGTGCTAGCAGCCCATCATCGACAGGGACCTTCACCGGGGAG.

This clone was seen repeatedly, ten times or more. Read data end 3 residues before the CDR3 end; the end is taken from the germline J gene. V is TRBV7-9 and J is TRBJ1-1; the D gene is possibly TRBD1 (5 bases). Germline V gene lookup returns CDR1 SEHNR and CDR2 FQNEAQ (reference sequence). This CDR3 region has 14 residues. Trimming took off 2 bases at V and 1 base at J, with 8 bases between the two ends. The chain's CDR3 is CASSLLTENTEAFF. The CDR3 DNA, read in part, is TGTGCCAGCAGCTTACTGACAGAGAACACTGAA.

A note on this clone: The DNA ends 3 residues before the CDR3 does, and the rest of the CDR3 is filled in from the germline J gene. The chain carries TRBV18 and TRBJ1-1; D is unclear. The CDR3 runs 13 residues. V was cut by 8 bases and J by 2 bases, with 12 bases left in between. Germline loops: CDR1 KGHSH, CDR2 LQKENI. CDR3 sequence: CASPSYFNTEAFF. Partial CDR3 DNA: TGTGCCAGCCCATCCTATTTTAACACTGAA.

In its sample, this clone was seen many times. The read ends 3 residues shy of where the CDR3 ends; the end is completed using the germline J gene. This chain joins TRBV18 and TRBJ2-7; 7 nucleotides agree with TRBD1. The CDR3 runs 15 residues. Trimming cost V 6 bases and J 2 bases; bases outside gene matches: 10. Germline CDR1 and CDR2: KGHSH and LQKENI. The covered CDR3 bases are TGTGCCAGCTCTCCCTCACAGGGGTCTCCCTACGAG. Amino acids: CASSPSQGSPYE. The whole CDR3 reads CASSPSQGSPYEQYF. The full variable domain, its missing parts supplied by reference TRBV18 and TRBJ2-7, is NAGVMQNPRHLVRRRGQEARLRCSPMKGHSHVYWYRQLPEEGLKFMVYLQKENIIDESGMPKERFSAEFPKEGPSILRIQQVVRGDSAAYFCASSPSQGSPYEQYFGPGTRLTVT.

This clone was recorded many times. The read ends 3 residues shy of where the CDR3 ends; the end is completed using the germline J gene. This chain uses TRBV19 with TRBJ1-4; D not resolved. Trimming left V 3 bases short and J 0 bases short, with 8 bases between. The CDR3 runs to 15 residues. From germline, CDR1 is LNHDA and CDR2 SQIVND (reference sequence). The covered CDR3 bases are TGTGCCAGTAGTATTATCAGGACAACTAATGAAAAA. Protein sequence: CASSIIRTTNEK. The CDR3, in full, reads CASSIIRTTNEKLFF.

Regarding this clone: The CDR3 end falls 3 residues outside the read, so it is completed with the germline J gene. This chain connects TRBV7-8 to TRBJ2-3; TRBD1 matches at 8 bases. The CDR3 has 13 residues. Looked up from germline, CDR1 is SGHVS and CDR2 is FQNEAQ. CDR3 DNA (partial): TGTGCCAGCAGCGCCGACCGGGACAGGACG. Protein: CASSADRDRT. The whole CDR3 reads CASSADRDRTQYF. Drawing the rest from reference TRBV7-8 and TRBJ2-3, the complete variable domain is GAGVSQSPRYKVAKRGQDVALRCDPISGHVSLFWYQQALGQGPEFLTYFQNEAQLDKSGLPSDRFFAERPEGSVSTLKIQRTQQEDSAVYLCASSADRDRTQYFGPGTRLTVL.

Concerning this clone itself: The CDR3 extends 3 residues past the end of the read, so its final part is completed from the germline J gene. The chain uses TRBV19 and TRBJ2-1; 12 bases align to TRBD1. CDR1 and CDR2 from the germline V gene are LNHDA and SQIVND (reference sequence). CDR3 size: 15 residues. Trimming at V came to 3 bases and at J to 9 bases, leaving 6 bases not matched to a gene. CDR3 protein: CASSMGTGGKREQFF. The CDR3 bases that were read are TGTGCCAGTAGTATGGGGACAGGGGGCAAGCGTGAG.

This clone has more than one count but fewer than ten. The read is 3 residues too short to cover the CDR3 end, so that end is filled in from the germline J gene. The chain joins TRBV20-1 to TRBJ2-3; 7 bases fit TRBD2. The V gene's germline CDR1 is DFQATT and CDR2 SNEGSKA (reference sequence). The CDR3 is made up of 13 amino acids. This CDR3 is CSASGGVVETQYF. CDR3 bases read: TGCAGTGCTAGTGGGGGGGTGGTCGAGACG.

This clone was recorded at least ten times. Read data end 3 residues before the CDR3 end; the end is taken from the germline J gene. V and J are TRBV7-2 and TRBJ1-2; 7 bases align to TRBD1. The junction had 6 bases not matched to a gene; V was cut back by 1 base and J by 4 bases. Germline V gives CDR1 SGHTA, CDR2 FQGNSA. CDR3 length equals 15 residues. The covered CDR3 bases are TGTGCCAGCAGCTTAGTCGGTCAGGGGGGCTATGGC. Translating gives CASSLVGQGGYG. The complete CDR3 sequence is CASSLVGQGGYGYTF.

This clone appeared many times. The read terminates 3 residues before the CDR3 end, so the remaining end is supplied by the germline J gene. The rearrangement uses TRBV28 and TRBJ1-2, with 9 nucleotides matching TRBD1. V lost 5 bases and J lost 5; bases outside the gene matches: 6. The CDR3 consists of 14 residues. The germline CDR1 and CDR2 sequences are MDHEN and SYDVKM. Partial CDR3 DNA: TGTGCCAGCAGTAGATTCGACAGGGGGTATGGC. Amino acid sequence: CASSRFDRGYG. The full CDR3 protein is CASSRFDRGYGYTF.

This clone was counted at least ten times. Read data end 3 residues before the CDR3 end; the end is taken from the germline J gene. The chain links TRBV5-4 to TRBJ2-5; D not certain. The V end lost 6 bases, the J end lost 0 bases, and 3 bases lay between the germline ends. CDR3 length equals 11 residues. CDR1 and CDR2 (germline): SGHNT, YYREEE (reference sequence). The sequenced CDR3 bases are TGTGCCAGCATCTACCAAGAGACC. Amino acid sequence: CASIYQET. The entire CDR3 is CASIYQETQYF.

In this sample, this clone turned up many times. Read sequence stops 3 residues before the CDR3 end, and the germline J gene provides the missing end. The chain has TRBV7-8 and TRBJ2-7; a possible D gene is TRBD2 (5 bases). The CDR3 has 12 amino acids. Trimming removed 1 base from V and 5 bases from J, with 6 bases in between. From germline, CDR1 is SGHVS and CDR2 FQNEAQ. The DNA read from the CDR3 is TGTGCCAGCAGCTTAGGAGGGCACGAG. Amino acid sequence: CASSLGGHE. The entire CDR3 reads CASSLGGHEQYF. Based on the CDR3 plus reference TRBV7-8 and TRBJ2-7, the full variable domain is GAGVSQSPRYKVAKRGQDVALRCDPISGHVSLFWYQQALGQGPEFLTYFQNEAQLDKSGLPSDRFFAERPEGSVSTLKIQRTQQEDSAVYLCASSLGGHEQYFGPGTRLTVT.

Many counts were recorded for this clone. The CDR3 is cut off 3 residues early in the read; its end comes from the germline J gene. This chain connects TRBV18 to TRBJ1-5; D call uncertain. Germline V gene sequence: CDR1 KGHSH, CDR2 LQKENI. V gave up 5 bases and J gave up 0 bases, with 8 bases separating them. This CDR3 comprises 14 residues. The CDR3 bases that were read are TGTGCCAGCTCAGAACTCCATAGCAATCAGCCC. This sequence encodes CASSELHSNQP. The full CDR3 protein is CASSELHSNQPQHF.

This clone was seen repeatedly, ten times or more. Coverage ceases 3 residues before the CDR3 finishes, and the germline J gene fills in the end. This chain connects TRBV20-1 to TRBJ1-4; D is undetermined. CDR1 is DFQATT and CDR2 is SNEGSKA in the germline V gene (reference sequence). Trimming took off 6 bases at V and 0 bases at J, with 8 bases between the two ends. The CDR3 length is 13 residues. The CDR3 here is CSAPQATNEKLFF. The sequenced part of the CDR3 DNA is TGCAGTGCCCCCCAGGCAACTAATGAAAAA.

This clone was counted between two and nine times. With the read ending 3 residues before the CDR3 end, the germline J gene is used to fill in that end. The genes are TRBV19 and TRBJ2-4, with a possible D match to TRBD2 (5 bases). The CDR3 totals 14 residues. The germline gives CDR1 LNHDA, CDR2 SQIVND (reference sequence). CDR3 amino acids: CASSRGWAEETQYF. Partial CDR3 DNA: TGTGCCAGTAGTAGAGGGTGGGCAGAAGAGACT. Combining the CDR3 with reference TRBV19 and TRBJ2-4 gives the whole variable domain DGGITQSPKYLFRKEGQNVTLSCEQNLNHDAMYWYRQDPGQGLRLIYYSQIVNDFQKGDIAEGYSVSREKKESFPLTVTSAQKNPTAFYLCASSRGWAEETQYFGAGTRLSVL.

This clone has a handful of counts. The CDR3 end falls 3 residues outside the read, so it is completed with the germline J gene. V and J are TRBV7-6 and TRBJ1-6; D possibly corresponds to TRBD1 (5 bases). Germline CDR1 SGHVS, CDR2 FNYEAQ. Trimming cost V 4 bases and J 9 bases, with 19 bases left between them. The CDR3 extends over 16 amino acids. This CDR3 is CASSYGAPGRGSPLHF. Partial CDR3 DNA: TGTGCCAGCAGCTATGGGGCCCCAGGGAGGGGTTCACCC.

This clone appeared many times. The read is 3 residues too short to cover the CDR3 end, so that end is filled in from the germline J gene. This rearrangement joins TRBV14 to TRBJ2-7, with D possibly being TRBD1 (7 bases). The CDR3 runs 14 residues. From germline, CDR1 is SGHDN and CDR2 FVKESK. V lost 5 bases and J 3 bases, leaving 14 bases between the germline ends. The sequenced CDR3 bases are TGTGCCAGCAGCTATTCAGGGGGGATCTACGAG. Encoded protein: CASSYSGGIYE. The whole CDR3 protein reads CASSYSGGIYEQYF. Variable domain in full (rest from reference TRBV14 and TRBJ2-7): EAGVTQFPSHSVIEKGQTVTLRCDPISGHDNLYWYRRVMGKEIKFLLHFVKESKQDESGMPNNRFLAERTGGTYSTLKVQPAELEDSGVYFCASSYSGGIYEQYFGPGTRLTVT.

This clone was counted at least ten times. The read ends 3 residues early relative to the CDR3; the germline J gene fills the gap. The chain links TRBV7-2 to TRBJ2-7; D unresolved. There are 15 residues in the CDR3. The V end was cut by 3 bases, the J end by 5 bases, with 17 bases between. Germline V CDR1 and CDR2: SGHTA, FQGNSA. The sequenced CDR3 bases are TGTGCCAGCAGCTTGACCCTAAAGGGCATCCACGAG. Translation: CASSLTLKGIHE. The whole CDR3 sequence is CASSLTLKGIHEQYF.